The rows below give T cell receptor beta chains drawn from one sample of a study of PD-1 blockade in mismatch repair-deficient tumors. The repertoire was sequenced with immunoSEQ multiplex PCR; TCRdb's copy has only in-frame clones and lacks some. The data show about 68,000 clones, 70% to 80% seen once. Material: peripheral blood, obtained 2 weeks after starting pembrolizumab. The receptors shown here come from an adult with mismatch repair-deficient cancer. The CDR3 runs from the conserved cysteine through the conserved F or W. The order of the fields is V gene, D gene, J gene, clone size, CDR3 protein, CDR3 DNA. D genes are given only for firm matches. Size is stated for part of the rows, as once, few or many counts, or as a class when the clone is expanded.

V gene: TRBV29-1; D gene: .; J gene: TRBJ2-5; clone size: few; CDR3 protein: CSVETGSETQYF; CDR3 DNA: TGCAGCGTTGAAACGGGTTCAGAGACCCAGTACTTC
V gene: TRBV7-6; D gene: TRBD1; J gene: TRBJ2-7; clone size: .; CDR3 protein: CASSLGQGIYEQYF; CDR3 DNA: TGTGCCAGCAGCTTAGGACAGGGAATCTACGAGCAGTACTTC
V gene: TRBV19; D gene: .; J gene: TRBJ2-3; clone size: .; CDR3 protein: CASNYLGHSTDTQYF; CDR3 DNA: TGTGCCAGTAACTATTTGGGCCACAGCACAGATACGCAGTATTTT
V gene: TRBV11-2; D gene: .; J gene: TRBJ2-1; clone size: once; CDR3 protein: CASSTWGRALYNEQFF; CDR3 DNA: TGTGCCAGCAGCACTTGGGGCAGGGCCTTGTACAATGAGCAGTTCTTC
V gene: TRBV19; D gene: TRBD1; J gene: TRBJ1-3; clone size: .; CDR3 protein: CASSLWTGSGNTIYF; CDR3 DNA: TGTGCCAGTAGTCTCTGGACAGGGTCTGGAAACACCATATATTTT
V gene: TRBV6-1; D gene: .; J gene: TRBJ1-5; clone size: many; CDR3 protein: CASSVQGGQPQHF; CDR3 DNA: TGTGCCAGCAGTGTACAGGGTGGTCAGCCCCAGCATTTT
V gene: TRBV19; D gene: .; J gene: TRBJ1-1; clone size: .; CDR3 protein: CASSMRRENTEAFF; CDR3 DNA: TGTGCCAGTAGTATGCGCAGAGAGAACACTGAAGCTTTCTTT
V gene: TRBV19; D gene: .; J gene: TRBJ2-2; clone size: .; CDR3 protein: CASSIGGLDTGELFF; CDR3 DNA: TGTGCCAGTAGTATAGGAGGGCTGGACACCGGGGAGCTGTTTTTT
V gene: TRBV7-9; D gene: .; J gene: TRBJ2-3; clone size: .; CDR3 protein: CASSLSDTQYF; CDR3 DNA: TGTGCCAGCAGCTTATCAGATACGCAGTATTTT
V gene: TRBV5-6; D gene: .; J gene: TRBJ2-3; clone size: .; CDR3 protein: CASSSNRQFSTDTQYF; CDR3 DNA: TGTGCCAGCAGCTCCAACCGACAGTTTAGCACAGATACGCAGTATTTT
V gene: TRBV11-2; D gene: TRBD1; J gene: TRBJ2-7; clone size: .; CDR3 protein: CASSFLDRPHEQYF; CDR3 DNA: TGTGCCAGCAGCTTTCTGGACAGGCCCCACGAGCAGTACTTC
V gene: TRBV6-5; D gene: TRBD1; J gene: TRBJ1-1; clone size: .; CDR3 protein: CASSGQGGNTEAFF; CDR3 DNA: TGTGCCAGCAGTGGACAGGGGGGAAACACTGAAGCTTTCTTT
V gene: TRBV27; D gene: TRBD1; J gene: TRBJ1-2; clone size: .; CDR3 protein: CASSSDTGAAVGGVAFGYTF; CDR3 DNA: TGTGCCAGCAGTTCGGATACAGGGGCGGCTGTGGGGGGAGTGGCGTTCGGCTACACCTTC
V gene: TRBV29-1; D gene: TRBD2; J gene: TRBJ2-1; clone size: few; CDR3 protein: CSVELAGGVEQFF; CDR3 DNA: TGCAGCGTGGAACTAGCGGGAGGGGTTGAGCAGTTCTTC
V gene: TRBV11-3; D gene: .; J gene: TRBJ2-1; clone size: .; CDR3 protein: CASSGPLDYNEQFF; CDR3 DNA: TGTGCCAGCAGCGGGCCGCTAGACTACAATGAGCAGTTCTTC
V gene: TRBV11-3; D gene: .; J gene: TRBJ1-3; clone size: .; CDR3 protein: CASSYRAASGNTIYF; CDR3 DNA: TGTGCCAGCAGCTACCGTGCAGCCTCTGGAAACACCATATATTTT
V gene: TRBV25-1; D gene: TRBD1; J gene: TRBJ1-3; clone size: .; CDR3 protein: CASSESLWTGVGNTIYF; CDR3 DNA: TGTGCCAGCAGTGAATCCCTCTGGACAGGGGTCGGAAACACCATATATTTT
V gene: TRBV30; D gene: .; J gene: TRBJ2-1; clone size: .; CDR3 protein: CAWGPGHNEQFF; CDR3 DNA: TGTGCCTGGGGTCCCGGGCACAATGAGCAGTTCTTC
V gene: TRBV6-4; D gene: .; J gene: TRBJ1-4; clone size: .; CDR3 protein: CASSTSWGGAKTNEKLFF; CDR3 DNA: TGTGCCAGTAGTACGAGCTGGGGGGGGGCGAAAACTAATGAAAAACTGTTTTTT
V gene: TRBV11-1; D gene: .; J gene: TRBJ2-1; clone size: .; CDR3 protein: CASSFVGGRGNEQFF; CDR3 DNA: TGTGCCAGCAGCTTCGTGGGAGGCCGAGGTAATGAGCAGTTCTTC
V gene: TRBV6-5; D gene: TRBD1; J gene: TRBJ1-2; clone size: .; CDR3 protein: CASSYSRTGGGYGYTF; CDR3 DNA: TGTGCCAGCAGTTACTCCCGAACAGGGGGGGGCTATGGCTACACCTTC
V gene: TRBV6-1; D gene: .; J gene: TRBJ1-1; clone size: .; CDR3 protein: CASSEATGTEAFF; CDR3 DNA: TGTGCCAGCAGTGAAGCCACGGGCACTGAAGCTTTCTTT
V gene: TRBV7-6; D gene: TRBD2; J gene: TRBJ2-1; clone size: .; CDR3 protein: CASSKGGLAGDEQFF; CDR3 DNA: TGTGCCAGCAGCAAAGGTGGTTTAGCGGGAGATGAGCAGTTCTTC
V gene: TRBV7-6; D gene: TRBD1; J gene: TRBJ1-1; clone size: .; CDR3 protein: CASSLRTGPSTEAFF; CDR3 DNA: TGTGCCAGCAGCCTAAGGACAGGACCGAGCACTGAAGCTTTCTTT
V gene: TRBV6-1; D gene: TRBD2; J gene: TRBJ2-7; clone size: .; CDR3 protein: CASRGLVDYHEQYF; CDR3 DNA: TGTGCCAGCAGGGGACTAGTTGATTACCACGAGCAGTACTTC
V gene: TRBV2; D gene: TRBD2; J gene: TRBJ2-3; clone size: .; CDR3 protein: CASKAGASTDTQYF; CDR3 DNA: TGTGCCAGCAAAGCGGGGGCTAGCACAGATACGCAGTATTTT
V gene: TRBV7-8; D gene: TRBD2; J gene: TRBJ2-1; clone size: few; CDR3 protein: CASSEREVPYNEQFF; CDR3 DNA: TGTGCCAGCAGTGAGCGGGAGGTCCCCTACAATGAGCAGTTCTTC
V gene: TRBV5-1; D gene: .; J gene: TRBJ2-1; clone size: once; CDR3 protein: CASSWDDNEQFF; CDR3 DNA: TGCGCCAGCAGCTGGGACGACAATGAGCAGTTCTTC
V gene: TRBV27; D gene: .; J gene: TRBJ1-5; clone size: .; CDR3 protein: CASSLFGTGSINQPQHF; CDR3 DNA: TGTGCCAGCAGTTTATTCGGGACCGGGTCAATCAATCAGCCCCAGCATTTT
V gene: TRBV5-4; D gene: .; J gene: TRBJ2-1; clone size: once; CDR3 protein: CASLGQNDNEQFF; CDR3 DNA: TGTGCCAGCCTTGGACAGAATGACAATGAGCAGTTCTTC
V gene: TRBV7-8; D gene: TRBD2; J gene: TRBJ2-5; clone size: .; CDR3 protein: CASSLASGIEETQYF; CDR3 DNA: TGTGCCAGCAGCTTAGCTAGCGGGATCGAAGAGACCCAGTACTTC
V gene: TRBV7-2; D gene: .; J gene: TRBJ1-1; clone size: .; CDR3 protein: CASSPPGYRGTEAFF; CDR3 DNA: TGTGCCAGCAGCCCTCCCGGGTACCGGGGCACTGAAGCTTTCTTT
V gene: TRBV11-3; D gene: .; J gene: TRBJ1-2; clone size: once; CDR3 protein: CASSLLPPGAHGYTF; CDR3 DNA: TGTGCCAGCAGCTTATTGCCGCCGGGGGCTCATGGCTACACCTTC
V gene: TRBV2; D gene: TRBD1; J gene: TRBJ2-3; clone size: .; CDR3 protein: CASGGRDRGTDTQYF; CDR3 DNA: TGTGCCAGCGGAGGTCGGGACAGGGGGACAGATACGCAGTATTTT
V gene: TRBV9; D gene: TRBD2; J gene: TRBJ2-1; clone size: .; CDR3 protein: CASSVGGGRAEYNEQFF; CDR3 DNA: TGTGCCAGCAGCGTAGGAGGCGGGAGGGCCGAGTACAATGAGCAGTTCTTC
V gene: TRBV5-1; D gene: .; J gene: TRBJ1-2; clone size: .; CDR3 protein: CASSLVVGEINGYTF; CDR3 DNA: TGCGCCAGCAGCTTGGTGGTAGGGGAGATTAATGGCTACACCTTC
V gene: TRBV7-2; D gene: .; J gene: TRBJ2-5; clone size: .; CDR3 protein: CASSWTREETQYF; CDR3 DNA: TGTGCCAGCAGCTGGACAAGGGAAGAGACCCAGTACTTC
V gene: TRBV25-1; D gene: .; J gene: TRBJ1-5; clone size: .; CDR3 protein: CAPPRTVSYSNQPQHF; CDR3 DNA: TGTGCCCCCCCAAGGACAGTCAGTTATAGCAATCAGCCCCAGCATTTT
V gene: TRBV5-8; D gene: TRBD2; J gene: TRBJ2-7; clone size: .; CDR3 protein: CASRDLAGPYEQYF; CDR3 DNA: TGTGCCAGCAGGGATCTAGCGGGACCCTACGAGCAGTACTTC
V gene: TRBV29-1; D gene: .; J gene: TRBJ1-1; clone size: .; CDR3 protein: CSLTVNLMNTEAFF; CDR3 DNA: TGCAGCTTGACGGTCAACTTGATGAACACTGAAGCTTTCTTT
V gene: TRBV19; D gene: .; J gene: TRBJ2-6; clone size: .; CDR3 protein: CASSITGSGANVLTF; CDR3 DNA: TGTGCCAGTAGTATTACCGGGTCTGGGGCCAACGTCCTGACTTTC
V gene: TRBV5-1; D gene: .; J gene: TRBJ2-2; clone size: .; CDR3 protein: CASSSGVGSTGELFF; CDR3 DNA: TGCGCCAGCAGCTCCGGGGTAGGAAGCACCGGGGAGCTGTTTTTT
V gene: TRBV29-1; D gene: .; J gene: TRBJ1-2; clone size: .; CDR3 protein: CSVEEVNYGYTF; CDR3 DNA: TGCAGCGTTGAGGAAGTGAACTATGGTTACACCTTC